The source of this T cell receptor beta chain is a study of OX40 agonist ivuxolimab in advanced cancers. Turning to the study itself: Intravenous ivuxolimab at 0.01 to 10 mg/kg was given to patients every 2 weeks.

This CDR3 is built from 14 residues. Trimming shortened V by 0 bases and J by 4 bases, and 10 bases separated the two germline ends. Germline lookup yields CDR1 SGHRS and CDR2 YFSETQ. Repertoires were generated with immunoSEQ multiplex PCR, while TCRdb's copy carries only in-frame clones and drops some. This sample has about 64,000 clones, with roughly 86% found just once. The receptor's source is an adult with an advanced solid tumor such as melanoma, head and neck, liver or kidney cancer. The chain joins TRBV5-1 to TRBJ2-5; D gene uncertain. Sequences were derived from CD4+ or CD8+ T cells sorted from blood, sampled in a trial of the OX40 agonist ivuxolimab. The CDR3 spells CASSLAQPPETQYF. The CDR3 bases are TGCGCCAGCAGCTTGGCCCAACCGCCAGAGACCCAGTACTTC. The whole variable domain, filled in from reference TRBV5-1 and TRBJ2-5, reads KAGVTQTPRYLIKTRGQQVTLSCSPISGHRSVSWYQQTPGQGLQFLFEYFSETQRNKGNFPGRFSGRQFSNSRSEMNVSTLELGDSALYLCASSLAQPPETQYFGPGTRLLVL.